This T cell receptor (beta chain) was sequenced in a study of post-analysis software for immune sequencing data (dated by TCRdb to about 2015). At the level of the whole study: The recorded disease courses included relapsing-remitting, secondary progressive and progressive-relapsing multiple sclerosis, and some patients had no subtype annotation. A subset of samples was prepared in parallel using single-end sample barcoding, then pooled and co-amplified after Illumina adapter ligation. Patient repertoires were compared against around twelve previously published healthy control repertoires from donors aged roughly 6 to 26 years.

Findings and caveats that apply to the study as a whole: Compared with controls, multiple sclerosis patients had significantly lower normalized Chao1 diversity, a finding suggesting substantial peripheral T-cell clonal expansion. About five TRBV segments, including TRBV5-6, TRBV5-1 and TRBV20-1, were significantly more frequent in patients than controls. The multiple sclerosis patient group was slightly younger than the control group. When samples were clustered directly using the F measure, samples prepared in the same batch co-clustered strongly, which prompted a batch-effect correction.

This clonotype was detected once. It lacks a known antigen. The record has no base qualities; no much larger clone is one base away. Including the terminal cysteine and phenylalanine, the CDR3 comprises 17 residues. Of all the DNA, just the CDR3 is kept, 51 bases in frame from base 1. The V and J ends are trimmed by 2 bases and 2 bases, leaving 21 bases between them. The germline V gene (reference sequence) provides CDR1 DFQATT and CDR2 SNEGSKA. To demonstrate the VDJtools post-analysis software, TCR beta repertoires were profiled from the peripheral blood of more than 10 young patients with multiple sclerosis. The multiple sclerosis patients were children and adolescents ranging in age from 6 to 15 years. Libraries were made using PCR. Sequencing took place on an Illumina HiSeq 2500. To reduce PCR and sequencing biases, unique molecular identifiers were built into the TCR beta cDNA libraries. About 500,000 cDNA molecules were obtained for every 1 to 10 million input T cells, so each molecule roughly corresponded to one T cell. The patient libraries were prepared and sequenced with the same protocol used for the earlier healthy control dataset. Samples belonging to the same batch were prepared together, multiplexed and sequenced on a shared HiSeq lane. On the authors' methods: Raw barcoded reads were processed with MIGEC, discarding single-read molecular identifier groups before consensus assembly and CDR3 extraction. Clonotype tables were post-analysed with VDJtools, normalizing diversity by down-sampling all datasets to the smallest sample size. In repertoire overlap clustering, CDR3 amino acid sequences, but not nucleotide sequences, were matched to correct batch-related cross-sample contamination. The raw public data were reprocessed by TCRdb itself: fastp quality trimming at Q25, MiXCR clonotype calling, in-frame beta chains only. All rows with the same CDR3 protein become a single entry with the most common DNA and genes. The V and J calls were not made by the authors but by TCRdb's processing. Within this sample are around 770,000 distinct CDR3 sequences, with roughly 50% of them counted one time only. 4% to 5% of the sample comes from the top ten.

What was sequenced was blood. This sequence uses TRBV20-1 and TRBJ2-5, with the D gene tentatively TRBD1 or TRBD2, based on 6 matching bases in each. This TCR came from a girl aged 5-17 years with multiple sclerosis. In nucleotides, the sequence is TGCAGTGCTAGATACGATGTGGGGGGCTGGGGTCAAGAGACCCAGTACTTC. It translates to CSARYDVGGWGQETQYF.